The clone carrying this TCR beta chain was seen repeatedly, ten times or more. What it binds is unknown. A single record per CDR3 protein comes from TCRdb applying MiXCR to the reads. The profile shows hundreds of thousands of distinct CDR3 sequences, 32% of them singletons. This entry is derived from a study of T cell repertoires in cytomegalovirus infection. The clonotype was recovered from a human donor in good health (CMV status not recorded). Some clones in this sample may be carry-over from other donors' samples. The specimen comprised cultured CD8+ T cells from PBMCs, sampled from culture after CMV antigen stimulation.

CDR3: CASSLNRASNQPQHF. DNA of the CDR3: TGTGCCAGCAGCTTAAATAGGGCTAGCAATCAGCCCCAGCATTTT. J is TRBJ1-5 and V is TRBV7-2; D gene ambiguous. Germline CDR1 reads SGHTA; CDR2 reads FQGNSA. Trimming removed 2 bases from V and 0 bases from J, with 8 bases in between. This CDR3 is 15 amino acids long.